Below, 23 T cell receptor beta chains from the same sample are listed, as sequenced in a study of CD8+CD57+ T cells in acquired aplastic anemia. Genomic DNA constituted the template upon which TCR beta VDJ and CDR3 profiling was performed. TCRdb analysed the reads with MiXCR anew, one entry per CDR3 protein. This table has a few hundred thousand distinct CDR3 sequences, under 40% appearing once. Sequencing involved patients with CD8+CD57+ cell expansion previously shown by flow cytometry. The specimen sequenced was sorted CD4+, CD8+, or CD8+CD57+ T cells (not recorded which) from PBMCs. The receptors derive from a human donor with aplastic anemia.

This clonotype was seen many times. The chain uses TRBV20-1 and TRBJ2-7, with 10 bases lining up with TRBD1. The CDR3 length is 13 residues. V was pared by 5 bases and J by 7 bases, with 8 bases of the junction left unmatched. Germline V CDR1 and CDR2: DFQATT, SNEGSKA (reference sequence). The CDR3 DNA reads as TGCAGTGCTGACAGGGGGCGCGAGGAAGAGCAGTACTTC. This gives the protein CSADRGREEEQYF.

CDR3 coding DNA: TGTGCCAGTACCCAAGGGACTAGCGGGGCCGGTTACCAAGAGACCCAGTACTTC. It encodes CASTQGTSGAGYQETQYF. The chain employs TRBV11-2 and TRBJ2-5; 13 nucleotides line up with TRBD2. The length of the CDR3 is 18 residues. Germline V gene data show CDR1 as SGHAT and CDR2 as FQNNGV. V was pared by 9 bases and J by 0 bases, with 13 bases of the junction left unmatched.

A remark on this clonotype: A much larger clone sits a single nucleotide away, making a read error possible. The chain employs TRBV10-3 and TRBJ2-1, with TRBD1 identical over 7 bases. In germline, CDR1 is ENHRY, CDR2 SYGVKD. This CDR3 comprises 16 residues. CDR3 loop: CAISESRGGTWNEQLF. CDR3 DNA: TGTGCCATCAGTGAGTCGAGAGGGGGCACGTGGAATGAGCAGCTCTTC.

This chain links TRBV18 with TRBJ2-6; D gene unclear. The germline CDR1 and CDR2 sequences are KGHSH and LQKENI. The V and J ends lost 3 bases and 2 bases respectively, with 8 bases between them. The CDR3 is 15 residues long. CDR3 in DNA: TGTGCCAGCTCACCGTCGTCTACTGGGGCCAACGTCCTGACTTTC. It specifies CASSPSSTGANVLTF.

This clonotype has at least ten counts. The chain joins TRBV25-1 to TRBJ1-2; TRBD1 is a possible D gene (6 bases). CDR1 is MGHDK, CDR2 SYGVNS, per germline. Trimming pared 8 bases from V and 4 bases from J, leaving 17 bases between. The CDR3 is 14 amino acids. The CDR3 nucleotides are TGTGCCAGCGTGGGGCAGGGGAAGGTCTATGGCTACACCTTC. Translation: CASVGQGKVYGYTF.

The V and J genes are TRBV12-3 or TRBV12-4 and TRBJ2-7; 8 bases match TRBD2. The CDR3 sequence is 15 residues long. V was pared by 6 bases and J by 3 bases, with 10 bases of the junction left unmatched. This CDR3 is CASRKAGEGYYEQYF. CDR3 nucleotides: TGTGCCAGCAGGAAAGCGGGGGAGGGCTACTACGAGCAGTACTTC.

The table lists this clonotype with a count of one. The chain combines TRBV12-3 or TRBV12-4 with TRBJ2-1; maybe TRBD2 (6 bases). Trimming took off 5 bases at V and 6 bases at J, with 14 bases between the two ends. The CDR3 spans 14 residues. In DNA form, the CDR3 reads TGTGCCAGCAGTGCCGGACTACTTAGCAATGAGCAGTTCTTC. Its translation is CASSAGLLSNEQFF.

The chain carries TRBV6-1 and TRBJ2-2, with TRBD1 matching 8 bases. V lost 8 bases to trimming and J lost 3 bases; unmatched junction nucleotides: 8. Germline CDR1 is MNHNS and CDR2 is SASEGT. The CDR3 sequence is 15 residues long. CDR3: CASRTGSFDTGELFF. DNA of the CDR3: TGTGCCAGCCGGACAGGGTCTTTTGACACCGGGGAGCTGTTTTTT.

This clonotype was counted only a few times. The CDR3: CSAKAPWGTDTQYF. In nucleotides, the CDR3 is TGCAGTGCTAAGGCTCCCTGGGGCACAGATACGCAGTATTTT. V gene TRBV20-1 combines with J gene TRBJ2-3; D is unclear. This CDR3 is 14 amino acids long. V lost 4 bases and J 1 base, leaving 12 bases between the germline ends. Germline loops: CDR1 DFQATT, CDR2 SNEGSKA (reference sequence).

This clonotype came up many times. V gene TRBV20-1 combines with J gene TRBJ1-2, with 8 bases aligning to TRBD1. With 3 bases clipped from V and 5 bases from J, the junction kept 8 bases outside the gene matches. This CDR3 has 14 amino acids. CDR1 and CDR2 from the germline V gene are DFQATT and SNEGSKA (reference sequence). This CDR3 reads CSASQGAGFYGYTF. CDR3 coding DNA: TGCAGTGCTAGTCAGGGGGCTGGTTTTTATGGCTACACCTTC.

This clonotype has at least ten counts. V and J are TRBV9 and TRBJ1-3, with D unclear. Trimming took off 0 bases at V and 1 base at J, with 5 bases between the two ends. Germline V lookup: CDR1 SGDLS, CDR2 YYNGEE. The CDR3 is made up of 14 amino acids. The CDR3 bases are TGTGCCAGCAGCGTAGCCAGGTCTGGAAACACCATATATTTT. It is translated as CASSVARSGNTIYF.

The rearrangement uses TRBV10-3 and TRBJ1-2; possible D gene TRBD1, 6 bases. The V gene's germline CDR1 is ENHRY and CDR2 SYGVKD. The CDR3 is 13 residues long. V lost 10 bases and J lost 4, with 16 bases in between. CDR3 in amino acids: CATTGAGAYGYTF. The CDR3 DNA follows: TGTGCCACCACGGGGGCAGGCGCCTATGGCTACACCTTC.

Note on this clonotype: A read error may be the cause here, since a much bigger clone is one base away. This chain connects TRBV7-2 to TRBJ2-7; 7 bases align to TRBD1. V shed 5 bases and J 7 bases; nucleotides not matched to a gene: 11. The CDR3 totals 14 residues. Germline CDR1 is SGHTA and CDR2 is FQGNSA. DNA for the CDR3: TGTGCCAGCAGCACCCGACAGGGTAGCGATGAGCAGTACTTC. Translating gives CASSTRQGSDEQYF.

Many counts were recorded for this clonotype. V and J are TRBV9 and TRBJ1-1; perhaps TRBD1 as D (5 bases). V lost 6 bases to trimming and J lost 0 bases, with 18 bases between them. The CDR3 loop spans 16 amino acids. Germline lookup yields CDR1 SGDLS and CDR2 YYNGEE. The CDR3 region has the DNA TGTGCCAGCACCCCAGATCCGGGGGTCATGAACACTGAAGCTTTCTTT. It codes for CASTPDPGVMNTEAFF.

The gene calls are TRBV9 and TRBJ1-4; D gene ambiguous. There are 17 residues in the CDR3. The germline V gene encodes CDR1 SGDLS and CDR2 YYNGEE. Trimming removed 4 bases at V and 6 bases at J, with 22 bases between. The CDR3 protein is CASSPPGSGFWDEKLFF. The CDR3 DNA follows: TGTGCCAGCAGCCCACCCGGGAGCGGATTTTGGGATGAAAAACTGTTTTTT. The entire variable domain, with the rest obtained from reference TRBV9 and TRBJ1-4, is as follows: DSGVTQTPKHLITATGQRVTLRCSPRSGDLSVYWYQQSLDQGLQFLIQYYNGEERAKGNILERFSAQQFPDLHSELNLSSLELGDSALYFCASSPPGSGFWDEKLFFGSGTQLSVL.

The CDR3 DNA is TGCAGTGCTCTGACTAGCGGGGCCTACAATGAGCAGTTCTTC. Amino acids: CSALTSGAYNEQFF. This chain uses TRBV20-1 with TRBJ2-1; 11 bases are a match to TRBD2. V shed 5 bases and J 2 bases; nucleotides not matched to a gene: 2. The germline gives CDR1 DFQATT, CDR2 SNEGSKA (reference sequence). The CDR3 covers 14 residues.

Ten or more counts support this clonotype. CDR3 bases: TGTGCCAGCAGTTCCCTGAACTATGGCTACACCTTC. The encoded protein is CASSSLNYGYTF. The V and J genes are TRBV27 and TRBJ1-2; D not certain. Germline assignment: CDR1 MNHEY and CDR2 SMNVEV (reference sequence). The CDR3 loop spans 12 amino acids. The ends were cut back, 4 bases at V and 2 bases at J, with 5 bases in the middle.

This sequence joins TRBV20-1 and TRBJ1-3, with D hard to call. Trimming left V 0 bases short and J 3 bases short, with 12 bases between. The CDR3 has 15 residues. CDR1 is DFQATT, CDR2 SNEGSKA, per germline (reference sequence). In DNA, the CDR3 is TGCAGTGCTAGAGATCTGAGGGAACTTGGAAACACCATATATTTT. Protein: CSARDLRELGNTIYF.

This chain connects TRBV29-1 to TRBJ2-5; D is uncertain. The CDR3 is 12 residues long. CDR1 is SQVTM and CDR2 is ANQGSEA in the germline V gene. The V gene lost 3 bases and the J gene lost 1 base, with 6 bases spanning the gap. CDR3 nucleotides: TGCAGCGTTGATAAGATCCAAGAGACCCAGTACTTC. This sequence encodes CSVDKIQETQYF.

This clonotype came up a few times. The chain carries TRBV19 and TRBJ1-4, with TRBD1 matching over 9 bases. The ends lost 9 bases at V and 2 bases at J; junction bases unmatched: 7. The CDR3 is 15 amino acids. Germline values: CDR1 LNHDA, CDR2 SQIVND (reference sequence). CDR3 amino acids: CASYNTGGTNEKLFF. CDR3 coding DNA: TGTGCCAGCTACAACACAGGGGGCACTAATGAAAAACTGTTTTTT. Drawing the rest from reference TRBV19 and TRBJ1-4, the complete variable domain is DGGITQSPKYLFRKEGQNVTLSCEQNLNHDAMYWYRQDPGQGLRLIYYSQIVNDFQKGDIAEGYSVSREKKESFPLTVTSAQKNPTAFYLCASYNTGGTNEKLFFGSGTQLSVL.

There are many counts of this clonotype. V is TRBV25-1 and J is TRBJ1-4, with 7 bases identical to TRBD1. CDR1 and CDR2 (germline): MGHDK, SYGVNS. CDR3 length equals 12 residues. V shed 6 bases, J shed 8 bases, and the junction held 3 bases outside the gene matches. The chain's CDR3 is CASRGQSEKLFF. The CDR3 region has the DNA TGTGCCAGCAGGGGACAGTCAGAAAAACTGTTTTTT.

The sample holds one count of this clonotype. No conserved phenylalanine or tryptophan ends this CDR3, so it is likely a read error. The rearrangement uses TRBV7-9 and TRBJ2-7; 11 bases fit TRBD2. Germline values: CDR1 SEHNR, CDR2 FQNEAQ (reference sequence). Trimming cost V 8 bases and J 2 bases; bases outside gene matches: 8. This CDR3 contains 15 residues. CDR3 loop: CASGQGLADTYEQYL. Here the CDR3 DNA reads TGTGCCAGCGGCCAGGGACTAGCGGATACCTACGAGCAGTACCTC.

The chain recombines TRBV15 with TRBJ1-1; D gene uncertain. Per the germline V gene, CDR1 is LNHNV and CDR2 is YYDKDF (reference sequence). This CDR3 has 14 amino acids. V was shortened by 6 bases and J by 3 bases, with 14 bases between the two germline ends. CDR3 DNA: TGTGCCACCAGAGACGGTGGGCAGCACACTGAAGCTTTCTTT. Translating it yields CATRDGGQHTEAFF.